This T cell receptor (beta chain) emerged from a study of blood T cell repertoires in COVID-19. Overall study context: Acute and convalescent COVID-19 samples came from the United States, Italy and Spain. Sample material is recorded as cDNA or gDNA derived from T cells, B-cell-depleted T cells, or PBMCs.

Enrollment of patients from Seattle took place during active infection, with longitudinal follow-up. V lost 5 bases and J 6 bases, leaving 11 bases between the germline ends. This CDR3 comprises 12 residues. Germline CDR1 is ENHRY and CDR2 is SYGVKD. Original processing notes: Amplification from reference gene primers served as the basis for estimated nucleated cell counts. Only in-frame clones appear in the TCRdb table, and some are missing; sequencing was by immunoSEQ multiplex PCR. The DNA gave D and trimming, while V, J and clone size come from that table. The sample shows 150,000 to 180,000 clones, 83% of them seen only once.

Source material: peripheral blood. The chain combines TRBV10-3 with TRBJ2-7; D gene unclear. This sequence was found in an older woman with COVID-19, enrolled during active disease. CDR3 amino acids: CAISSVESEQYF. DNA of the CDR3: TGTGCCATCAGTAGCGTGGAAAGCGAGCAGTACTTC.